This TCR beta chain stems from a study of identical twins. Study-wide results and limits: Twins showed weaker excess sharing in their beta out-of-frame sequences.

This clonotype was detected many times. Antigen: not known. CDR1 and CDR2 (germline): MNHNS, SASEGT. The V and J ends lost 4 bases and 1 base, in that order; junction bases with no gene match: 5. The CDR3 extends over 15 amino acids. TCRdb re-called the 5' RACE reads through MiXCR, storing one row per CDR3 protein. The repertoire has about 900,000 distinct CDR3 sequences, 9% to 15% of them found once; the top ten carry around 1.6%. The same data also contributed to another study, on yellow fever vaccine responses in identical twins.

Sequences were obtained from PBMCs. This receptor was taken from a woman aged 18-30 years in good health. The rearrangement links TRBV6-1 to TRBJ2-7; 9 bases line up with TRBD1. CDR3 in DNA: TGTGCCAGCAGTGCCGGGACAGGGAGATCCTACGAGCAGTACGTC. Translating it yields CASSAGTGRSYEQYV.